The 5 T cell receptor beta chains in this list originate from one sample, sequenced in a study of T cell changes during pregnancy in multiple sclerosis. Using immunoSEQ multiplex PCR, the repertoire was profiled, and TCRdb retains in-frame clones only, with some absent. The repertoire holds about 110,000 clones, with less than 95% as singletons. The material sequenced was peripheral blood, taken in the third trimester of pregnancy. These receptors came from a female donor in good health, enrolled as a control in a pregnancy study.

V and J are TRBV28 and TRBJ1-1, with D perhaps TRBD1 (5 bases). Trimming shortened V by 3 bases and J by 8 bases, and 13 bases separated the two germline ends. CDR1 and CDR2 (germline): MDHEN, SYDVKM. CDR3 length: 13 residues. The CDR3 here is CASSFFGGREAFF. The DNA for the CDR3 is TGTGCCAGCAGTTTCTTTGGGGGGAGGGAAGCTTTCTTT.

The rearrangement joins TRBV9 to TRBJ1-2, with TRBD1 as a possible D gene (6 bases). Germline V gives CDR1 SGDLS, CDR2 YYNGEE. Trimming took 1 base from V and 4 from J, leaving 14 bases between them. This CDR3 spans 15 amino acids. The DNA for the CDR3 is TGTGCCAGCAGCGTAAGAGGGGGACCCTCCTATGGCTACACCTTC. Translated: CASSVRGGPSYGYTF.

The chain combines TRBV9 with TRBJ1-1; TRBD1 aligns across 9 bases. The junction had 4 bases not matched to a gene; V was cut back by 0 bases and J by 4 bases. The germline V gene has CDR1 SGDLS and CDR2 YYNGEE. The CDR3 runs to 15 residues. As DNA, the CDR3 is TGTGCCAGCAGCGTAGACAGGGGGCTTGGCACTGAAGCTTTCTTT. It specifies CASSVDRGLGTEAFF.

The J gene is TRBJ2-5, the V gene TRBV7-2, with 8 bases identical to TRBD2. The CDR3 loop spans 16 amino acids. V trimming: 5 bases; J trimming: 5 bases; junction bases outside the gene matches: 13. Germline V CDR1 and CDR2: SGHTA, FQGNSA. CDR3 amino acids: CASSPVVSGGWETQYF. DNA for the CDR3: TGTGCCAGCAGCCCGGTCGTTTCGGGGGGGTGGGAGACCCAGTACTTC.

This chain joins TRBV6-5 and TRBJ1-1; D is uncertain. V was trimmed by 2 bases and J by 1 base, leaving 14 bases between them. CDR3 size: 16 residues. CDR1 is MNHEY and CDR2 is SVGAGI in the germline V gene. The CDR3, as DNA: TGTGCCAGCAGTTACGGCCACGGACTCTCGAACACTGAAGCTTTCTTT. Translating it yields CASSYGHGLSNTEAFF.